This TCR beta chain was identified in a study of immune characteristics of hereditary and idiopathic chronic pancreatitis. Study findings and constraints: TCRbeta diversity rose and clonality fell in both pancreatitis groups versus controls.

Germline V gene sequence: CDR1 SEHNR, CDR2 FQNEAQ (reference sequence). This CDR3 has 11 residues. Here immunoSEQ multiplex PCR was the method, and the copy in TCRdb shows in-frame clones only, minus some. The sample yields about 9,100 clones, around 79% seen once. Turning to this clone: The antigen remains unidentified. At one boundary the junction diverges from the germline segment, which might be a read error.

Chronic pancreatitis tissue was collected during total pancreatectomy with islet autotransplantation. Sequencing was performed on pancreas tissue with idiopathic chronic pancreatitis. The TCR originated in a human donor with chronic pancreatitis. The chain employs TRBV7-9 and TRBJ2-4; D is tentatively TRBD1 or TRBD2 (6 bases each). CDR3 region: CASSSSGAQDF. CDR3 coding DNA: TGTGCCAGCAGCTCTTCGGGGGCCCAGGACTTC.